This passage covers 23 T cell receptor beta chains from one sample sequenced in a study of radiotherapy plus CTLA-4 blockade in lung cancer. Clones were sequenced by immunoSEQ multiplex PCR, and TCRdb holds only the in-frame ones, with some missing. The sample includes 70,000 to 90,000 clones, over 70% of them seen just once. The material was peripheral blood, obtained from a patient treated with radiotherapy plus ipilimumab. The receptors stem from a human donor with non-small cell lung cancer whose response to radiotherapy plus ipilimumab could not be evaluated. Some clones in this sample may be carry-over from other donors' samples.

V gene TRBV6-5 combines with J gene TRBJ1-3, with D perhaps matching TRBD1 (5 bases). The CDR3 contains 16 residues. V was trimmed by 4 bases and J by 1 base, leaving 14 bases between them. Looked up from germline, CDR1 is MNHEY and CDR2 is SVGAGI. The CDR3 DNA reads as TGTGCCAGCAGTTTCGCGGGAGGGGTTTCTGGAAACACCATATATTTT. Protein product: CASSFAGGVSGNTIYF.

The gene calls are TRBV7-9 and TRBJ1-1; no clear D gene. Germline CDR1 and CDR2: SEHNR and FQNEAQ (reference sequence). The V gene lost 3 bases and the J gene lost 1 base, with 18 bases spanning the gap. The CDR3 has 17 residues. The CDR3 spells CASSFDPGYNQNTEAFF. The CDR3 DNA reads TGTGCCAGCAGCTTTGACCCAGGCTACAACCAGAACACTGAAGCTTTCTTT.

The rearrangement uses TRBV27 and TRBJ2-3, with D unresolved. Germline V gene lookup returns CDR1 MNHEY and CDR2 SMNVEV (reference sequence). Trimming stripped 5 bases from V and 0 bases from J, with 15 bases between. CDR3 length: 16 residues. The CDR3 sequence is CASSLRLHSSTDTQYF. Here the CDR3 DNA reads TGTGCCAGCAGTCTTAGACTGCACTCTAGCACAGATACGCAGTATTTT.

This sequence joins TRBV2 and TRBJ2-1; 8 positions agree with TRBD2. The CDR3 spans 15 residues. Unmatched junction bases numbered 3, after V lost 2 bases and J lost 3 bases. Germline V gene sequence: CDR1 SNHLY, CDR2 FYNNEI. The CDR3 sequence is CASSESAGGYNEQFF. The CDR3 coding sequence is TGTGCCAGCAGTGAAAGTGCGGGGGGCTACAATGAGCAGTTCTTC.

This chain links TRBV6-5 with TRBJ1-5; 8 nucleotides line up with TRBD1. Germline loops: CDR1 MNHEY, CDR2 SVGAGI. V lost 2 bases and J lost 4; bases outside the gene matches: 4. There are 15 residues in the CDR3. CDR3 in amino acids: CASSYGTGGNQPQHF. CDR3 bases: TGTGCCAGCAGTTACGGAACAGGGGGGAATCAGCCCCAGCATTTT.

The genes are TRBV5-4 and TRBJ1-1, with 9 bases lining up with TRBD1. Looked up from germline, CDR1 is SGHNT and CDR2 is YYREEE (reference sequence). This CDR3 is 15 amino acids long. The V and J ends lost 0 bases and 3 bases, in that order; junction bases with no gene match: 3. The DNA of the CDR3 is TGTGCCAGCAGCTTGGGGGGGACAGGGTACACTGAAGCTTTCTTT. Amino acid sequence: CASSLGGTGYTEAFF.

The V call is TRBV4-1, the J call TRBJ1-1; D is ambiguous. Germline loops: CDR1 MGHRA, CDR2 YSYEKL. The CDR3 has 15 residues. V was cut by 0 bases and J by 1 base, with 9 bases left in between. The CDR3 sequence: CASSQDTNKNTEAFF. DNA for the CDR3: TGCGCCAGCAGCCAAGATACGAACAAGAACACTGAAGCTTTCTTT.

The chain joins TRBV7-9 to TRBJ2-5; 8 positions agree with TRBD1. Near its end, the DNA agrees better with TRBJ2-7, so the J call may be wrong. The germline V gene has CDR1 SEHNR and CDR2 FQNEAQ (reference sequence). The CDR3 length is 14 residues. The DNA of the CDR3 is TGTGCCAGCAGCCCCCGGACAGGGACAAACGAGCAGTACTTC. Translating it yields CASSPRTGTNEQYF.

This clone showed up just a few times. This chain uses TRBV2 with TRBJ1-1, with TRBD1 matching over 7 bases. Germline V CDR1 and CDR2: SNHLY, FYNNEI. The CDR3 covers 14 residues. V lost 4 bases to trimming and J lost 4 bases; unmatched junction nucleotides: 6. The CDR3 loop is CASSARGKGTEAFF. CDR3 nucleotides: TGTGCCAGCAGTGCCAGGGGGAAGGGCACTGAAGCTTTCTTT.

The gene calls are TRBV6-4 and TRBJ2-1; D gene uncertain. Germline lookup yields CDR1 MRHNA and CDR2 SNTAGT. V lost 6 bases to trimming and J lost 9 bases, with 12 bases between them. The CDR3 consists of 12 residues. CDR3 loop: CASSHSSGEQFF. The CDR3 DNA sequence: TGTGCCAGCAGCCACTCGTCGGGTGAGCAGTTCTTC.

The chain employs TRBV7-8 and TRBJ2-1; 12 positions match TRBD2. The CDR3 is 15 residues long. Per the germline V gene, CDR1 is SGHVS and CDR2 is FQNEAQ. V dropped 5 bases and J dropped 10; count of bases not matched to a gene: 9. The CDR3 loop reads CASSPSRLAGAEQFF. Here the CDR3 DNA reads TGTGCCAGCAGCCCGTCGCGACTAGCGGGGGCCGAGCAGTTCTTC.

This clone occurred a few times. The chain carries TRBV5-5 and TRBJ1-2; D may be TRBD1 (6 bases). The CDR3 consists of 15 residues. Trimming left V 4 bases short and J 4 bases short, with 17 bases between. CDR1 is SGHKS and CDR2 is YYEKEE in the germline V gene (reference sequence). Written as DNA, the CDR3 is TGTGCCAGCAGCCGGGCGGCGGGGGCCCGCTATGGCTACACCTTC. It specifies CASSRAAGARYGYTF.

V usage is TRBV6-1 and J usage is TRBJ2-7; a possible D gene is TRBD1 (6 bases). V was shortened by 8 bases and J by 1 base, with 12 bases between the two germline ends. The germline V gene encodes CDR1 MNHNS and CDR2 SASEGT. The CDR3 spans 13 residues. The CDR3 DNA reads as TGTGCCAGCGCTCTAGGACAGTCCTACGAGCAGTACTTC. Its translation: CASALGQSYEQYF.

Comments on this clone: The junction differs from germline at one of its ends, possibly a read error. The chain links TRBV7-7 to TRBJ2-3; TRBD2 agrees at 7 bases. Per germline, CDR1 SSHAT and CDR2 FNYEAQ (reference sequence). This CDR3 has 16 amino acids. The CDR3 region is CASSLAGGASTDTQYF. For the CDR3, the DNA is TGTGCTAGCAGCTTAGCGGGCGGGGCTAGCACAGATACGCAGTATTTT.

The V call is TRBV5-6, the J call TRBJ2-5; 7 bases are shared with TRBD1. V lost 0 bases and J lost 5; bases outside the gene matches: 16. The CDR3 length is 18 residues. Germline CDR1 is SGHDT and CDR2 is YYEEEE. CDR3 protein: CASSLAAGGNVGGETQYF. The CDR3 DNA is TGTGCCAGCAGCTTGGCCGCAGGGGGAAACGTTGGGGGCGAGACCCAGTACTTC.

The chain employs TRBV4-2 and TRBJ2-3; D is unclear. The V gene's germline CDR1 is LGHNA and CDR2 YNFKEQ. V lost 0 bases and J 2 bases, leaving 9 bases between the germline ends. CDR3 size: 15 residues. The CDR3 spells CASSQDRSITDTQYF. In DNA, the CDR3 is TGTGCCAGCAGCCAAGATAGATCAATCACAGATACGCAGTATTTT.

This clone has just one count. This rearrangement joins TRBV5-1 to TRBJ2-7; 10 bases are a match to TRBD1. This CDR3 has 14 residues. Looked up from germline, CDR1 is SGHRS and CDR2 is YFSETQ. V was pared by 4 bases and J by 3 bases, with 4 bases of the junction left unmatched. CDR3 DNA sequence: TGCGCCAGCAGCCCCCGGGACAGGGGCTACGAGCAGTACTTC. The encoded protein is CASSPRDRGYEQYF.

This clone showed up just a few times. The rearrangement uses TRBV28 and TRBJ2-2; 10 bases are a match to TRBD1. Trimming cost V 5 bases and J 4 bases; bases outside gene matches: 10. Germline loops: CDR1 MDHEN, CDR2 SYDVKM. CDR3 length: 17 amino acids. CDR3 coding DNA: TGTGCCAGCAGTGGAGGCCCCCGGGACAGGGGCACCGGGGAGCTGTTTTTT. Translated: CASSGGPRDRGTGELFF.

The V gene is TRBV29-1, the J gene TRBJ1-5; 7 nucleotides line up with TRBD1. Germline values: CDR1 SQVTM, CDR2 ANQGSEA. V lost 4 bases and J lost 7; bases outside the gene matches: 10. This CDR3 region has 14 residues. The CDR3 protein is CSVGGRGSGQPQHF. The CDR3 nucleotides read TGCAGCGTTGGGGGCAGGGGGTCCGGGCAGCCCCAGCATTTT.

The V and J genes are TRBV6-5 and TRBJ1-2; 7 nucleotides agree with TRBD1. With 5 bases clipped from V and 8 bases from J, the junction kept 11 bases outside the gene matches. This CDR3 has 14 residues. CDR1 and CDR2 (germline): MNHEY, SVGAGI. The CDR3 is CASSPDREPSGYTF. CDR3 DNA: TGTGCCAGCAGTCCTGACAGGGAGCCCAGCGGCTACACCTTC.

The CDR3: CASSREADQPQHF. CDR3 DNA: TGTGCCAGCTCACGGGAGGCGGATCAGCCCCAGCATTTT. The chain combines TRBV18 with TRBJ1-5, with D uncertain. V was shortened by 4 bases and J by 5 bases, with 9 bases between the two germline ends. This CDR3 is 13 amino acids long. From germline, CDR1 is KGHSH and CDR2 LQKENI.

The J gene is TRBJ1-5, the V gene TRBV6-1; a weak D match, TRBD1 (5 bases). V shed 7 bases and J shed 6 bases, with 16 bases lying between them. The germline CDR1 and CDR2 sequences are MNHNS and SASEGT. The CDR3 totals 14 residues. The CDR3, as DNA: TGTGCCAGCACTTTCCAAGGGGTTGGTCAGCCCCAGCATTTT. This encodes CASTFQGVGQPQHF.

The chain is built from TRBV19 and TRBJ2-6; the match to TRBD1 covers 10 bases. Trimming cost V 6 bases and J 4 bases; bases outside gene matches: 9. The CDR3 is made up of 17 amino acids. Germline V gene data show CDR1 as LNHDA and CDR2 as SQIVND (reference sequence). The CDR3 region has the DNA TGTGCCAGTAGACCGGGACAGGGGATCACGGGGGCCAACGTCCTGACTTTC. It is translated as CASRPGQGITGANVLTF.